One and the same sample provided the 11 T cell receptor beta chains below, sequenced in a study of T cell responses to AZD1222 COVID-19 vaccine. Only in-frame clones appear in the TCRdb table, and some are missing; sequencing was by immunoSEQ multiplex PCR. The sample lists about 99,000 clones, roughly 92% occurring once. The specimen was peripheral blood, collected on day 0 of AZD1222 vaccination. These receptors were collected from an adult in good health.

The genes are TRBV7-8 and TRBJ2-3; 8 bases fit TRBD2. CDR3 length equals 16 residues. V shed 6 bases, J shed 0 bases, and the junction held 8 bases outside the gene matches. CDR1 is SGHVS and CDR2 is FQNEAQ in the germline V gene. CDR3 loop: CASRVGRGGSTDTQYF. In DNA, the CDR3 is TGTGCCAGCAGAGTCGGGAGGGGGGGGAGCACAGATACGCAGTATTTT. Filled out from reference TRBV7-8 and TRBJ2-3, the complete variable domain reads GAGVSQSPRYKVAKRGQDVALRCDPISGHVSLFWYQQALGQGPEFLTYFQNEAQLDKSGLPSDRFFAERPEGSVSTLKIQRTQQEDSAVYLCASRVGRGGSTDTQYFGPGTRLTVL.

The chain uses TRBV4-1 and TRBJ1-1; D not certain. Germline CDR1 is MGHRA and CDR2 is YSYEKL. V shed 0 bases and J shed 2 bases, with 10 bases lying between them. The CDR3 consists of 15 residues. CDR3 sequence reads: CASSQEEGANTEAFF. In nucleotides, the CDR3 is TGCGCCAGCAGCCAAGAAGAGGGAGCCAACACTGAAGCTTTCTTT.

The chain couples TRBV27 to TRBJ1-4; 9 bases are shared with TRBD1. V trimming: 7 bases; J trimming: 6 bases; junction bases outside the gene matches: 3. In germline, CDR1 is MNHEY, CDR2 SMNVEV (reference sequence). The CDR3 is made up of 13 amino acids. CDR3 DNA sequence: TGTGCCAGCACTGGGACAGGGTATGAAAAACTGTTTTTT. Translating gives CASTGTGYEKLFF.

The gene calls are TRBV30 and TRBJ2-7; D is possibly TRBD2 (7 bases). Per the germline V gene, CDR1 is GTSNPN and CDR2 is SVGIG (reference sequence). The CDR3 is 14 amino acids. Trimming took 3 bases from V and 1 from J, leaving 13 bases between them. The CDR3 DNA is TGTGCCTGGAGAAAAAAGGGGGGGTCCTACGAGCAGTACTTC. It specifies CAWRKKGGSYEQYF.

The CDR3: CASSQAGQSYYGYTF. The CDR3 DNA is TGTGCCAGCAGCCAAGCGGGTCAATCCTACTATGGCTACACCTTC. The chain has TRBV3-1 (or the pseudogene TRBV3-2) and TRBJ1-2; D is uncertain. CDR1 is LGHDT, CDR2 YNNKEL, per germline (reference sequence). The CDR3 runs to 15 residues. V was shortened by 1 base and J by 3 bases, with 12 bases between the two germline ends.

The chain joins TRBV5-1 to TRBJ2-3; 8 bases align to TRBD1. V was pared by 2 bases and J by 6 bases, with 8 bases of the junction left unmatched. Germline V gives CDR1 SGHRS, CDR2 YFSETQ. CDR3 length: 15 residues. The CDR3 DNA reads TGCGCCAGCAGCTTTCGGACAGGGTTTTTGGATACGCAGTATTTT. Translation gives CASSFRTGFLDTQYF.

The CDR3 DNA is TGTGCCAGCAGTCTCACAGGGAACACTGAAGCTTTCTTT. It yields the protein CASSLTGNTEAFF. The J gene is TRBJ1-1, the V gene TRBV6-4; D might be TRBD1 (5 bases). Trimming removed 5 bases from V and 1 base from J, with 8 bases in between. Germline CDR1 and CDR2: MRHNA and SNTAGT. The CDR3 is 13 amino acids.

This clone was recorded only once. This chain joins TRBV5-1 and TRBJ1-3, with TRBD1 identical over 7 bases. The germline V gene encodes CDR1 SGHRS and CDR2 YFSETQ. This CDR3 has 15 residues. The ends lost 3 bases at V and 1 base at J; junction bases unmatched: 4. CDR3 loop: CASSSDRRSGNTIYF. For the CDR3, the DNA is TGCGCCAGCAGCTCGGACAGGAGGTCTGGAAACACCATATATTTT.

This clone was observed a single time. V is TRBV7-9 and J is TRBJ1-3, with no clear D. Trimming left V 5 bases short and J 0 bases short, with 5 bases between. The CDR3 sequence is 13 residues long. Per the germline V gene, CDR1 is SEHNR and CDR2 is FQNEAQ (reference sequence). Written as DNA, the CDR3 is TGTGCCAGCAGCCTGGACTCTGGAAACACCATATATTTT. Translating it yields CASSLDSGNTIYF.

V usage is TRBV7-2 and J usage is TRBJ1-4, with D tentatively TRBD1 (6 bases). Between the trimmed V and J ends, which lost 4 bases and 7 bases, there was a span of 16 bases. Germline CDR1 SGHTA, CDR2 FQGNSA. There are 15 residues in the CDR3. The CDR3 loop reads CASSSIGGGGEKLFF. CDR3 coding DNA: TGTGCCAGCAGCTCCATTGGAGGGGGGGGTGAAAAACTGTTTTTT.

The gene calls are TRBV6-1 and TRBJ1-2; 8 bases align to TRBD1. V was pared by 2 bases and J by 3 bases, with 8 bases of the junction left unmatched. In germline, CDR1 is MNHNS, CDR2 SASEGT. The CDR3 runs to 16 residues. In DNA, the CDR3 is TGTGCCAGCAGTGAAACGCTTGGGGACAGGTACTATGGCTACACCTTC. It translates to CASSETLGDRYYGYTF.